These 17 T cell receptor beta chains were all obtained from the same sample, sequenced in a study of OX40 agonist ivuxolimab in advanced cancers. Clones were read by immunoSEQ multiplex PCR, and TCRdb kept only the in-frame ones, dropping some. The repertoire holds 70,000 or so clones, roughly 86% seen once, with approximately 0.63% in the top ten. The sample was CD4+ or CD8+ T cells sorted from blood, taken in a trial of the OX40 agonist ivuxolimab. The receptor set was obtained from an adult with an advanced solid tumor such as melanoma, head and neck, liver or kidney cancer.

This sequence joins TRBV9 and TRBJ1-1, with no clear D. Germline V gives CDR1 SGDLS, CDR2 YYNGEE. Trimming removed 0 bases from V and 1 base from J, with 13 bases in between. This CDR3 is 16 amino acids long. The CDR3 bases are TGTGCCAGCAGCGTAGGCGCTGAAGTACGGAACACTGAAGCTTTCTTT. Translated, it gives CASSVGAEVRNTEAFF.

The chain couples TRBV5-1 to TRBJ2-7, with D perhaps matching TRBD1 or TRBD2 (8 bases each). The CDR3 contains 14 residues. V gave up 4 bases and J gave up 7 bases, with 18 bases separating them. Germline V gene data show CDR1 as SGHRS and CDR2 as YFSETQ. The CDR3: CASSPGGTGREQYF. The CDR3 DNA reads TGCGCCAGCAGCCCGGGGGGGACAGGAAGAGAGCAGTACTTC.

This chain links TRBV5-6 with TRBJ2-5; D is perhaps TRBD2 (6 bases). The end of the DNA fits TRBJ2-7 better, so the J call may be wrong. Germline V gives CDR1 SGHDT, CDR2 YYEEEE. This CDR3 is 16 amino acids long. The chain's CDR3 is CASSNIKLSGTYEQYF. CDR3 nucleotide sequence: TGTGCCAGCAGCAATATAAAGCTTAGCGGAACCTACGAGCAGTACTTC.

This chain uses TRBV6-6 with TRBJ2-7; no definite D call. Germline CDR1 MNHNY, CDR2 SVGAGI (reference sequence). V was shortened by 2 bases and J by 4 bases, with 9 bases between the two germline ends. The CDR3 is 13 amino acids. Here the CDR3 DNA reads TGTGCCAGCAGTTACGAAAACACGTACGAGCAGTACTTC. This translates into CASSYENTYEQYF.

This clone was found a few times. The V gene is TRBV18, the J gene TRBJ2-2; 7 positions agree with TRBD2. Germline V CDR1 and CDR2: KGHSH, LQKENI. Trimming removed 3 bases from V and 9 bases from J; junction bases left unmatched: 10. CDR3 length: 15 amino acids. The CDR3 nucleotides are TGTGCCAGCTCACCCCCAGCGGGGAGTCAGCGGGAGCTGTTTTTT. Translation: CASSPPAGSQRELFF.

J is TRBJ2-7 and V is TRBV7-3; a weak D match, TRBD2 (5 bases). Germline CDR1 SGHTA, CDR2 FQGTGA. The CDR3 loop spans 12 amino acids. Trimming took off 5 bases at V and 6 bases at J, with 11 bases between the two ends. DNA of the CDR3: TGTGCCAGCAGCAACGGGGAAGGCGAGCAGTACTTC. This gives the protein CASSNGEGEQYF.

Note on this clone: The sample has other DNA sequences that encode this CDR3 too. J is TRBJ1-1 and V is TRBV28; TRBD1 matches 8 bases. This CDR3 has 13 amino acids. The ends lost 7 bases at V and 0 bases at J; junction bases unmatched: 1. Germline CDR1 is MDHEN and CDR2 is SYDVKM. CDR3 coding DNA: TGTGCCAGCACAGGGGGCTTGAACACTGAAGCTTTCTTT. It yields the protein CASTGGLNTEAFF.

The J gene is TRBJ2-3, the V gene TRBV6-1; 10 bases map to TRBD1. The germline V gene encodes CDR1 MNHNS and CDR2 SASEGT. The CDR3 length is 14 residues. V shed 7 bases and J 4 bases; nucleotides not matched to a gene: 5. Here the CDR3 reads CASMTGGGPDTQYF. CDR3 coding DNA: TGTGCCAGCATGACAGGGGGCGGCCCAGATACGCAGTATTTT.

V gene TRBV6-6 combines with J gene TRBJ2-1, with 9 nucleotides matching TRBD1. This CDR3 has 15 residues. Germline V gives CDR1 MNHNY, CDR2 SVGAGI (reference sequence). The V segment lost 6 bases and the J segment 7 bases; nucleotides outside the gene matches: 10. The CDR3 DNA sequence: TGTGCCAGCAGATCACTGGGGACAGGGAGTAATGAGCAGTTCTTC. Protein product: CASRSLGTGSNEQFF.

The CDR3 DNA follows: TGCGCCAGCAGCGGAGGGACTGGCGATACGCAGTATTTT. Its protein product is CASSGGTGDTQYF. The chain joins TRBV5-1 to TRBJ2-3, with TRBD2 as a possible D gene (6 bases). V was shortened by 4 bases and J by 6 bases, with 12 bases between the two germline ends. The CDR3 consists of 13 residues. Germline V gene lookup returns CDR1 SGHRS and CDR2 YFSETQ.

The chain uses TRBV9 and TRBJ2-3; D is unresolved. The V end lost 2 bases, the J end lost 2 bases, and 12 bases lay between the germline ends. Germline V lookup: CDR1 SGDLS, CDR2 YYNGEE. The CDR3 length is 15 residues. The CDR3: CASSVDTHATDTQYF. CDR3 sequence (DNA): TGTGCCAGCAGCGTCGACACACACGCCACAGATACGCAGTATTTT.

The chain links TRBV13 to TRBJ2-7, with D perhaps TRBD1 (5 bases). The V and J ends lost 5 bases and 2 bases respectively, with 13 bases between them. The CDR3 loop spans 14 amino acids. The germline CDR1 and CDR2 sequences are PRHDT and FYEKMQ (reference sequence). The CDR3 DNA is TGTGCCAGCAGCCGAACAGGTTCAACCTACGAGCAGTACTTC. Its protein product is CASSRTGSTYEQYF.

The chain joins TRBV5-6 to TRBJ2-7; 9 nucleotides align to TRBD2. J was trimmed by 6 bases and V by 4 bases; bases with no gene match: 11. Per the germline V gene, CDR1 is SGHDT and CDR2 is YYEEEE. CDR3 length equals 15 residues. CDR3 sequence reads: CASSRLGTSSVEQYF. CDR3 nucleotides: TGTGCCAGCAGCCGGCTGGGGACTAGCTCGGTCGAGCAGTACTTC.

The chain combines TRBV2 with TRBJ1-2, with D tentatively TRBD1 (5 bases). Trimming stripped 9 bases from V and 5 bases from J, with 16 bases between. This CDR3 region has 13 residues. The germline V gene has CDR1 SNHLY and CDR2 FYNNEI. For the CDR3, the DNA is TGTGCCAGATCGGGGGGTAATGGTTATGGCTACACCTTC. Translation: CARSGGNGYGYTF.

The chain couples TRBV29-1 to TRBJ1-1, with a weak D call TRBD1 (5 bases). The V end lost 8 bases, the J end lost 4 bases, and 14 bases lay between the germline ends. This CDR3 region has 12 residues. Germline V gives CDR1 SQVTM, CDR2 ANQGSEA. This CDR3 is CSSRVQSTEAFF. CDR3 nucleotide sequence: TGCAGCTCCAGGGTGCAGAGCACTGAAGCTTTCTTT.

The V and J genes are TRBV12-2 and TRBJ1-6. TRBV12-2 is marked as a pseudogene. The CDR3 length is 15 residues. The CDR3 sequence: CASRLWCRYNSPLHF. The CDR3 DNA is TGTGCAAGTCGCTTATGGTGTAGGTATAATTCACCCCTCCACTTT.

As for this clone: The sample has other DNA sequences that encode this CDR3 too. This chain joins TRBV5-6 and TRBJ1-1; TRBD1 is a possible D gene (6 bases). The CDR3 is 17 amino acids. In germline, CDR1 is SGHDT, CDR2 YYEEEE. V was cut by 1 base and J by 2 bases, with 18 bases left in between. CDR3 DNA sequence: TGTGCCAGCAGCTTGACAGGAGGGGGTCTAACCAACACTGAAGCTTTCTTT. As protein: CASSLTGGGLTNTEAFF. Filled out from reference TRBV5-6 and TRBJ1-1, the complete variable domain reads DAGVTQSPTHLIKTRGQQVTLRCSPKSGHDTVSWYQQALGQGPQFIFQYYEEEERQRGNFPDRFSGHQFPNYSSELNVNALLLGDSALYLCASSLTGGGLTNTEAFFGQGTRLTVV.